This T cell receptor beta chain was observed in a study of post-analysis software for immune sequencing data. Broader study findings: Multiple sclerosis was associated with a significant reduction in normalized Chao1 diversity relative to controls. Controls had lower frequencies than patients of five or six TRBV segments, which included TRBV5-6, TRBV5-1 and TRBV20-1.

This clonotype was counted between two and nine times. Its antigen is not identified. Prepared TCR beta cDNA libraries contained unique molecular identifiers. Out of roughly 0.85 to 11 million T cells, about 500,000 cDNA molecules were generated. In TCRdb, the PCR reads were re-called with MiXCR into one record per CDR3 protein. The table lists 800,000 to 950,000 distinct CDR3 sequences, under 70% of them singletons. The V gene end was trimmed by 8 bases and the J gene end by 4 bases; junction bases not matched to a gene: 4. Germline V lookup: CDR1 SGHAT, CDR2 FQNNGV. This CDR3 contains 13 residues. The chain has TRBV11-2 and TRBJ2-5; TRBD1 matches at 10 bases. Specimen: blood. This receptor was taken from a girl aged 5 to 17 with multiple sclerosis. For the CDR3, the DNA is TGTGCCAGCCTGAGGACAGGGGGAGAGACCCAGTACTTC. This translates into CASLRTGGETQYF.